Presented here are 18 T cell receptor beta chains from one specimen sequenced in a study of T cell responses to AZD1222 COVID-19 vaccine. Clones were read by immunoSEQ multiplex PCR, and TCRdb kept only the in-frame ones, dropping some. The sample carries around 76,000 clones, about 88% recorded once. Sequencing used peripheral blood, obtained on day 0 of AZD1222 vaccination. The receptors were gathered from an adult in good health.

The chain has TRBV10-3 and TRBJ1-6; D uncertain. The CDR3 runs to 17 residues. Trimming removed 0 bases at V and 0 bases at J, with 9 bases between. Germline V CDR1 and CDR2: ENHRY, SYGVKD. For the CDR3, the DNA is TGTGCCATCAGTGAGTCATCCCAGAGCTCCTATAATTCACCCCTCCACTTT. Protein product: CAISESSQSSYNSPLHF.

The genes are TRBV19 and TRBJ1-6, with D uncertain. The CDR3 is 12 amino acids. V was cut by 5 bases and J by 7 bases, with 6 bases left in between. Germline V lookup: CDR1 LNHDA, CDR2 SQIVND (reference sequence). For the CDR3, the DNA is TGTGCCAGTAGTCCGCGCAATTCACCCCTCCACTTT. Protein sequence: CASSPRNSPLHF.

J is TRBJ2-2 and V is TRBV10-3; 9 bases match TRBD1. This CDR3 has 15 residues. Losses at the gene ends were 4 bases for V and 6 bases for J; bases not matched to a gene: 6. Germline V gene data show CDR1 as ENHRY and CDR2 as SYGVKD. The CDR3 region is CAISGGTGTAGELFF. The CDR3 DNA reads as TGTGCCATCAGTGGGGGGACAGGGACCGCCGGGGAGCTGTTTTTT.

V and J are TRBV3-1 (or the pseudogene TRBV3-2) and TRBJ1-2, with unresolved D. In germline, CDR1 is LGHDT, CDR2 YNNKEL (reference sequence). This CDR3 has 14 amino acids. Trimming cost V 0 bases and J 5 bases, with 10 bases left between them. Here the CDR3 reads CASSQEAGRYGYTF. As DNA, the CDR3 is TGTGCCAGCAGCCAAGAGGCCGGCAGATATGGCTACACCTTC.

J is TRBJ2-1 and V is TRBV15, with no clear D. Trimming took 5 bases from V and 10 from J, leaving 12 bases between them. This CDR3 is built from 12 residues. In germline, CDR1 is LNHNV, CDR2 YYDKDF (reference sequence). The CDR3, as DNA: TGTGCCACCAGCCCAACGCTGGGGGAGCAGTTCTTC. It encodes CATSPTLGEQFF.

The chain employs TRBV6-2 or TRBV6-3 and TRBJ1-2; TRBD1 is a possible D gene (5 bases). This CDR3 region has 12 residues. Trimming pared 2 bases from V and 6 bases from J, leaving 7 bases between. The germline V gene has CDR1 MNHEY and CDR2 SVGEGT. Written as DNA, the CDR3 is TGTGCCAGCAGTTACCAAGGGGATGGCTACACCTTC. Translated, it gives CASSYQGDGYTF.

The chain links TRBV30 to TRBJ1-5; D ambiguous. CDR3 size: 17 residues. V lost 3 bases, J lost 0 bases, and 18 bases lay in between. Germline V lookup: CDR1 GTSNPN, CDR2 SVGIG (reference sequence). CDR3 amino acids: CAWRPGSAHASNQPQHF. In DNA, the CDR3 is TGTGCCTGGAGGCCGGGCAGTGCCCACGCTAGCAATCAGCCCCAGCATTTT.

This clone appeared a few times. The rearrangement links TRBV6-5 to TRBJ1-6; D is uncertain. This CDR3 spans 12 amino acids. Germline V lookup: CDR1 MNHEY, CDR2 SVGAGI. Trimming cost V 7 bases and J 10 bases, with 11 bases left between them. CDR3 region: CASTSADSPLHF. The CDR3 nucleotides read TGTGCCAGCACCTCAGCAGACTCACCCCTCCACTTT.

This chain connects TRBV3-1 (or the pseudogene TRBV3-2) to TRBJ1-3; no reliable D call. V lost 4 bases and J 5 bases, leaving 18 bases between the germline ends. CDR1 LGHDT and CDR2 YNNKEL come from the germline V gene (reference sequence). This CDR3 is 16 amino acids long. The CDR3 reads CASSPVCLHARNTIYF. The CDR3 DNA is TGTGCCAGCAGCCCAGTATGTTTACACGCACGAAACACCATATATTTT.

This chain joins TRBV20-1 and TRBJ1-2; no reliable D call. Per germline, CDR1 DFQATT and CDR2 SNEGSKA (reference sequence). The V and J ends lost 3 bases and 7 bases respectively, with 9 bases between them. The CDR3 extends over 11 amino acids. CDR3 residues: CSARGISGYTF. The CDR3, as DNA: TGCAGTGCTAGGGGTATTAGTGGCTACACCTTC.

The rearrangement uses TRBV5-4 and TRBJ2-5; D unresolved. The length of the CDR3 is 13 residues. Germline-derived CDR1 and CDR2 are SGHNT and YYREEE (reference sequence). The ends were cut back, 4 bases at V and 4 bases at J, with 11 bases in the middle. CDR3 nucleotides: TGTGCCAGCAGCCCAGACCCGAGAGAGACCCAGTACTTC. Translation gives CASSPDPRETQYF.

This clone was seen once. The CDR3 spells CASSMTGTVNEQYF. CDR3 DNA sequence: TGTGCCAGTAGTATGACCGGGACTGTAAACGAGCAGTACTTC. The chain combines TRBV19 with TRBJ2-7; possibly TRBD2 for D (6 bases). The CDR3 spans 14 residues. V lost 3 bases to trimming and J lost 5 bases, with 14 bases between them. Germline CDR1 is LNHDA and CDR2 is SQIVND (reference sequence).

This clone was recorded once. The gene calls are TRBV19 and TRBJ1-6; TRBD1 matches 8 bases. V lost 5 bases to trimming and J lost 7 bases; unmatched junction nucleotides: 7. In germline, CDR1 is LNHDA, CDR2 SQIVND (reference sequence). The CDR3 has 15 residues. The CDR3 DNA reads TGTGCCAGTAGTCGACAGGGGCCATCGAATTCACCCCTCCACTTT. This translates into CASSRQGPSNSPLHF.

This chain uses TRBV7-2 with TRBJ2-5, with D possibly being TRBD1 (5 bases). CDR1 and CDR2 from the germline V gene are SGHTA and FQGNSA. V lost 0 bases, J lost 5 bases, and 13 bases lay in between. The CDR3 sequence is 15 residues long. The CDR3 region is CASSLALRVGETQYF. The CDR3 coding sequence is TGTGCCAGCAGCTTAGCGCTCAGGGTTGGGGAGACCCAGTACTTC.

This clone has just one count. This chain joins TRBV15 and TRBJ1-1, with 7 bases aligning to TRBD1. The CDR3 spans 15 residues. CDR1 is LNHNV, CDR2 YYDKDF, per germline (reference sequence). Losses at the gene ends were 1 base for V and 5 bases for J; bases not matched to a gene: 7. DNA for the CDR3: TGTGCCACCAGCAGAGTAGAGGGGGCGAGGACTGAAGCTTTCTTT. Its protein product is CATSRVEGARTEAFF.

The CDR3 here is CASSFPKGAAKSDYTF. The CDR3 nucleotides are TGTGCCAGCAGCTTCCCCAAGGGGGCCGCGAAATCTGACTACACCTTC. The chain combines TRBV5-6 with TRBJ1-2; 7 bases align to TRBD1. The V gene's germline CDR1 is SGHDT and CDR2 YYEEEE. J was trimmed by 10 bases and V by 2 bases; bases with no gene match: 17. The CDR3 has 16 residues.

The DNA of the CDR3 is TGCGCCAGCAGCCTTTTAGGACAGGGGGCGCCCGGCTACACCTTC. As protein: CASSLLGQGAPGYTF. V and J are TRBV4-3 and TRBJ1-2; 11 bases are a match to TRBD1. CDR3 length equals 15 residues. Germline V gives CDR1 LGHNA, CDR2 YSLEER. Unmatched junction bases numbered 9, after V lost 4 bases and J lost 8 bases.

In the case of this clone: The junction does not match germline at one end; this may be a read error. The chain links TRBV6-5 to TRBJ2-3; a possible D gene is TRBD2 (7 bases). The germline V gene encodes CDR1 MNHEY and CDR2 SVGAGI. There are 12 residues in the CDR3. CDR3: CASSNSGGSQYF. CDR3 nucleotides: TGTGCCAGCAGTAACTCGGGGGGCTCGCAGTATTTT.